This TCR beta chain stems from a study of blood T cell repertoires in COVID-19. Whole-study context: Samples came from the United States, Italy and Spain, spanning acute and convalescent COVID-19. T cells, B-cell-depleted T cells, or PBMCs supplied cDNA or gDNA.

Per the original methods: Reference gene primer amplification yielded estimated nucleated cell counts. Sequencing was performed with immunoSEQ multiplex PCR; in TCRdb, only in-frame clones are kept and a portion is missing. The DNA gave D and trimming, while V, J and clone size come from that table. Of over 200,000 clones listed, roughly 76% were seen once; the top ten hold about 5%. The TCR originated in a human donor in a cohort sampled during active COVID-19. The sequencing sample was made of peripheral blood.

In nucleotides, the CDR3 is TGTGCCAGCAGTCCGGGGGGGGAGTCGGATACGCAGTATTTT. As protein: CASSPGGESDTQYF. V is TRBV28 and J is TRBJ2-3, with 8 bases aligning to TRBD2. The CDR3 sequence is 14 residues long. With 5 bases clipped from V and 6 bases from J, the junction kept 7 bases outside the gene matches. Per germline, CDR1 MDHEN and CDR2 SYDVKM.